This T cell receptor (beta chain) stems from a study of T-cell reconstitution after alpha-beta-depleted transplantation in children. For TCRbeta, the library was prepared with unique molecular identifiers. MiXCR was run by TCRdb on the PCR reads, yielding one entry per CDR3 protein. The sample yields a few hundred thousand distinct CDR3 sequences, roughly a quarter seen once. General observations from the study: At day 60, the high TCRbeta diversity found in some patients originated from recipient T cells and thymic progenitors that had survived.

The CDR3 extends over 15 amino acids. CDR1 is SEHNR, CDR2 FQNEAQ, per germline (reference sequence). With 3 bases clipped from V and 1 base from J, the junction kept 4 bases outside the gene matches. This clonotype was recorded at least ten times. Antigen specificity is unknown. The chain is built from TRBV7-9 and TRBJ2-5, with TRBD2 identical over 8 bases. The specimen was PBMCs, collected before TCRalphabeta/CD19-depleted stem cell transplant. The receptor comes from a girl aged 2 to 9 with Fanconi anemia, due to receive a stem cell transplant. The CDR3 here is CASSFGGGSQETQYF. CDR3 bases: TGTGCCAGCAGCTTTGGCGGGGGGTCCCAAGAGACCCAGTACTTC.